These 25 T cell receptor beta chains originate from one sample sequenced in a study of radiotherapy plus CTLA-4 blockade in lung cancer. Using immunoSEQ multiplex PCR, the repertoire was profiled, and TCRdb retains in-frame clones only, with some absent. The data contain 110,000 or so clones, about four fifths of them singletons. This sample comprised peripheral blood, obtained from a patient treated with radiotherapy plus ipilimumab. Every receptor here comes from a human donor with non-small cell lung cancer who had a partial response to radiotherapy plus ipilimumab.

This clone has only a few counts. The J gene is TRBJ2-1, the V gene TRBV19; D perhaps matches TRBD1 (6 bases). The CDR3 consists of 16 residues. V was clipped by 5 bases and J by 6 bases, with 20 bases between them. Germline V CDR1 and CDR2: LNHDA, SQIVND (reference sequence). CDR3 loop: CASSSRGSLGGNEQFF. The CDR3 DNA sequence: TGTGCCAGTAGTTCGAGGGGGTCCCTTGGAGGCAATGAGCAGTTCTTC.

The chain uses TRBV30 and TRBJ1-2; 7 bases align to TRBD1. The J segment lost 4 bases and the V segment lost 0 bases, leaving 5 bases of the junction unmatched. This CDR3 comprises 14 residues. From germline, CDR1 is GTSNPN and CDR2 SVGIG (reference sequence). For the CDR3, the DNA is TGTGCCTGGAGTGTACAGGGACAGCCCTATGGCTACACCTTC. This sequence encodes CAWSVQGQPYGYTF.

The chain couples TRBV2 to TRBJ2-7, with D possibly matching TRBD2 (5 bases). V lost 3 bases and J lost 6, with 12 bases in between. Germline values: CDR1 SNHLY, CDR2 FYNNEI. The CDR3 contains 13 residues. The CDR3 nucleotides are TGTGCCAGCAGTGAGGAAGTGGCGGGCGAGCAGTACTTC. Residues: CASSEEVAGEQYF. The full variable domain, in which reference TRBV2 and TRBJ2-7 provide the parts outside the CDR3, is EPEVTQTPSHQVTQMGQEVILRCVPISNHLYFYWYRQILGQKVEFLVSFYNNEISEKSEIFDDQFSVERPDGSNFTLKIRSTKLEDSAMYFCASSEEVAGEQYFGPGTRLTVT.

The V gene is TRBV19, the J gene TRBJ2-2; a weak D match, TRBD1 (5 bases). V lost 5 bases and J lost 3, with 10 bases in between. Germline CDR1 reads LNHDA; CDR2 reads SQIVND (reference sequence). The CDR3 has 14 amino acids. The CDR3 protein is CASSVRVYTGELFF. The CDR3 nucleotides are TGTGCCAGTAGTGTCAGGGTATACACCGGGGAGCTGTTTTTT. Combining the CDR3 with reference TRBV19 and TRBJ2-2 gives the whole variable domain DGGITQSPKYLFRKEGQNVTLSCEQNLNHDAMYWYRQDPGQGLRLIYYSQIVNDFQKGDIAEGYSVSREKKESFPLTVTSAQKNPTAFYLCASSVRVYTGELFFGEGSRLTVL.

The rearrangement links TRBV6-5 to TRBJ2-3; 7 positions agree with TRBD2. CDR1 and CDR2 from the germline V gene are MNHEY and SVGAGI. The CDR3 runs 13 residues. V trimming: 11 bases; J trimming: 2 bases; junction bases outside the gene matches: 7. CDR3 coding DNA: TGTGCCGTACGTAGCGGGCTCACAGATACGCAGTATTTT. Amino acids: CAVRSGLTDTQYF.

A note on this clone: A read error may account for a junction end that differs from germline. Other DNA sequences within the sample encode an identical CDR3. The chain recombines TRBV5-1 with TRBJ2-5; the match to TRBD2 covers 7 bases. The CDR3 consists of 14 residues. From germline, CDR1 is SGHRS and CDR2 YFSETQ. In nucleotides, the CDR3 is TGCGCCAGCAGTTTGGGAGGGCCAGAGGAGACCCAGTACTTC. Encoded protein: CASSLGGPEETQYF.

The chain combines TRBV30 with TRBJ2-1; TRBD2 matches 9 bases. Germline V lookup: CDR1 GTSNPN, CDR2 SVGIG (reference sequence). The length of the CDR3 is 15 residues. The V and J ends lost 0 bases and 6 bases, in that order; junction bases with no gene match: 6. The CDR3 DNA follows: TGTGCCTGGAGTGTGAGGGCTAGCGGGACCAATGAGCAGTTCTTC. Translated, it gives CAWSVRASGTNEQFF.

This chain joins TRBV15 and TRBJ2-5; D might be TRBD2 (6 bases). This CDR3 is built from 14 residues. The germline V gene encodes CDR1 LNHNV and CDR2 YYDKDF (reference sequence). Between the trimmed V and J ends, which lost 1 base and 2 bases, there was a span of 8 bases. CDR3 sequence (DNA): TGTGCCACCAGCAGAGTCCTAGCGCAAGAGACCCAGTACTTC. Its protein is CATSRVLAQETQYF.

J is TRBJ2-7 and V is TRBV7-2; D perhaps matches TRBD1 (5 bases). The CDR3 runs 13 residues. CDR1 and CDR2 from the germline V gene are SGHTA and FQGNSA. V lost 3 bases and J 3 bases, leaving 9 bases between the germline ends. The CDR3 sequence is CASSLTALYEQYF. CDR3 in DNA: TGTGCCAGCAGCTTGACAGCGCTCTACGAGCAGTACTTC.

This clone was detected only once. The CDR3 region has the DNA TGTGCCAGCAGTTTACGGGTAACTAACTATGGCTACACCTTC. It encodes CASSLRVTNYGYTF. The chain employs TRBV28 and TRBJ1-2; no reliable D call. The CDR3 is 14 residues long. V was clipped by 2 bases and J by 0 bases, with 7 bases between them. Germline V gives CDR1 MDHEN, CDR2 SYDVKM.

The CDR3 loop is CACLRQAHYGYTF. Written as DNA, the CDR3 is TGTGCCTGTTTAAGGCAGGCACACTATGGCTACACCTTC. The V gene is TRBV30, the J gene TRBJ1-2; D is unresolved. This CDR3 region has 13 residues. Trimming took off 6 bases at V and 3 bases at J, with 14 bases between the two ends. The germline gives CDR1 GTSNPN, CDR2 SVGIG (reference sequence).

On this clone: Additional DNA sequences in this sample encode the identical CDR3. The V call is TRBV10-2, the J call TRBJ2-3; D is perhaps TRBD2 (5 bases). The CDR3 length is 14 residues. Germline values: CDR1 WSHSY, CDR2 SAAADI. V was trimmed by 3 bases and J by 0 bases, leaving 7 bases between them. CDR3 sequence: CASSDEGSTDTQYF. The CDR3 nucleotides are TGCGCCAGCAGTGATGAGGGAAGCACAGATACGCAGTATTTT.

There are a few counts of this clone. This rearrangement joins TRBV9 to TRBJ2-1; 7 bases align to TRBD2. Trimming took 2 bases from V and 5 from J; bases not matched to a gene: 10. The CDR3 extends over 16 amino acids. CDR1 is SGDLS and CDR2 is YYNGEE in the germline V gene. The CDR3 loop reads CASSVMSGMSHNEQFF. CDR3 sequence (DNA): TGTGCCAGCAGCGTTATGAGCGGGATGTCCCACAATGAGCAGTTCTTC.

This clone appeared once. The rearrangement links TRBV11-1 to TRBJ2-1; no clear D. This CDR3 has 13 residues. Trimming removed 3 bases from V and 7 bases from J, with 10 bases in between. Germline assignment: CDR1 SGHAT and CDR2 FQDESV (reference sequence). The CDR3, as DNA: TGTGCCAGCAGCTTTCGGCTAGAGAATGAGCAGTTCTTC. Its protein product is CASSFRLENEQFF.

This chain links TRBV10-3 with TRBJ1-1, with D tentatively TRBD1 (5 bases). From germline, CDR1 is ENHRY and CDR2 SYGVKD. The CDR3 has 15 amino acids. The V and J ends lost 3 bases and 4 bases respectively, with 15 bases between them. The CDR3 DNA reads TGTGCCATCAGTGACGCCAGGGAAATGAGCACTGAAGCTTTCTTT. Encoded protein: CAISDAREMSTEAFF.

This chain links TRBV30 with TRBJ2-1; D is unresolved. Per the germline V gene, CDR1 is GTSNPN and CDR2 is SVGIG (reference sequence). The CDR3 extends over 12 amino acids. V shed 2 bases and J shed 10 bases, with 12 bases lying between them. The CDR3, as DNA: TGTGCCTGGAGTCCCGGTTTATCGGAGCAGTTCTTC. Translation gives CAWSPGLSEQFF.

V and J are TRBV28 and TRBJ2-4, with 12 bases lining up with TRBD2. CDR1 MDHEN and CDR2 SYDVKM come from the germline V gene. V lost 7 bases, J lost 9 bases, and 7 bases stayed unmatched. The CDR3 loop spans 14 amino acids. The CDR3 loop is CASTTSGSFIIQYF. CDR3 sequence (DNA): TGTGCCAGCACGACTAGCGGGAGCTTTATCATTCAGTACTTC.

This chain connects TRBV15 to TRBJ1-2; 10 bases align to TRBD1. The V segment lost 0 bases and the J segment 5 bases; nucleotides outside the gene matches: 3. Germline assignment: CDR1 LNHNV and CDR2 YYDKDF (reference sequence). This CDR3 spans 15 amino acids. The chain's CDR3 is CATSRDPGQGYGYTF. The CDR3 nucleotides are TGTGCCACCAGCAGAGACCCGGGACAGGGGTATGGCTACACCTTC.

This clone was seen at least ten times. This rearrangement joins TRBV7-8 to TRBJ2-1; 9 bases agree with TRBD2. Trimming removed 5 bases from V and 8 bases from J; junction bases left unmatched: 10. Germline assignment: CDR1 SGHVS and CDR2 FQNEAQ. This CDR3 is 15 amino acids long. CDR3 sequence: CASSPGASGAHEQFF. CDR3 nucleotide sequence: TGTGCCAGCAGCCCCGGGGCTAGCGGGGCCCATGAGCAGTTCTTC.

The rearrangement joins TRBV4-3 to TRBJ1-6; 7 bases fit TRBD1. The CDR3 spans 17 residues. Germline V lookup: CDR1 LGHNA, CDR2 YSLEER. The trim removed 4 bases at V and 7 bases at J, leaving 13 bases unmatched. The CDR3 loop is CASSRNLPGTENSPLHF. The CDR3, as DNA: TGCGCCAGCAGCCGAAACCTTCCCGGGACAGAAAATTCACCCCTCCACTTT.

Comments on this clone: Other DNA sequences within the sample encode an identical CDR3. The rearrangement uses TRBV7-2 and TRBJ2-2; tentatively, D is TRBD1 (7 bases). CDR1 and CDR2 (germline): SGHTA, FQGNSA. This CDR3 is 17 amino acids long. The ends were cut back, 9 bases at V and 3 bases at J, with 23 bases in the middle. CDR3 loop: CASSPLGTDRDTGELFF. The CDR3 nucleotides are TGTGCCAGTAGCCCTTTGGGGACTGACAGGGACACCGGGGAGCTGTTTTTT.

The chain joins TRBV28 to TRBJ1-2; TRBD1 matches 9 bases. The germline gives CDR1 MDHEN, CDR2 SYDVKM. V shed 6 bases, J shed 8 bases, and the junction held 4 bases outside the gene matches. This CDR3 comprises 12 residues. This chain's CDR3 is CASRTGGRGYTF. CDR3 nucleotide sequence: TGTGCCAGCAGAACAGGGGGCCGAGGCTACACCTTC.

V usage is TRBV19 and J usage is TRBJ2-4; 7 nucleotides agree with TRBD1. The ends lost 5 bases at V and 0 bases at J; junction bases unmatched: 4. This CDR3 has 15 amino acids. The germline CDR1 and CDR2 sequences are LNHDA and SQIVND (reference sequence). The CDR3 nucleotides read TGTGCCAGTAGTGGACAGGTACTAGCCAAAAACATTCAGTACTTC. Its translation is CASSGQVLAKNIQYF. Filled out from reference TRBV19 and TRBJ2-4, the complete variable domain reads DGGITQSPKYLFRKEGQNVTLSCEQNLNHDAMYWYRQDPGQGLRLIYYSQIVNDFQKGDIAEGYSVSREKKESFPLTVTSAQKNPTAFYLCASSGQVLAKNIQYFGAGTRLSVL.

This clone occurred a few times. The chain couples TRBV7-9 to TRBJ2-1, with 11 bases matching TRBD1. Germline lookup yields CDR1 SEHNR and CDR2 FQNEAQ (reference sequence). The CDR3 extends over 14 amino acids. The junction had 3 bases not matched to a gene; V was cut back by 3 bases and J by 8 bases. CDR3 amino acids: CASSLDRGRDEQFF. CDR3 coding DNA: TGTGCCAGCAGCTTGGACAGGGGGCGTGATGAGCAGTTCTTC.

The chain joins TRBV5-1 to TRBJ1-1, with TRBD1 identical over 8 bases. After removal of 3 bases from V and 0 bases from J, the junction contained 16 bases not matched to a gene. CDR1 is SGHRS and CDR2 is YFSETQ in the germline V gene. The CDR3 extends over 19 amino acids. In DNA form, the CDR3 reads TGCGCCAGCAGCTCCGGGACAGGTCCGTCGGGGGGTATGAACACTGAAGCTTTCTTT. Protein: CASSSGTGPSGGMNTEAFF.